The 21 T cell receptor beta chains below were found in one sample sequenced in a study of shared clonotypes between healthy human individuals. TCRdb's copy holds only in-frame clones and misses some; the assay was immunoSEQ multiplex PCR. The repertoire holds 2 million to 2.5 million clones, with 85% to 95% as singletons. Naive CD8 cells, CD45RO-negative and positively selected for CCR7, excluded terminally differentiated effector memory CD45RA+ cells. The sequencing input was naive CD8+ T cells sorted from blood. The receptors stem from a man aged 18 to 29 in good health.

This clone was counted a single time. V usage is TRBV27 and J usage is TRBJ1-5, with a possible D match to TRBD1 (6 bases). Germline V lookup: CDR1 MNHEY, CDR2 SMNVEV (reference sequence). The germline V and J ends were trimmed by 2 bases and 5 bases, with 16 bases remaining between them. The CDR3 totals 16 residues. The CDR3 reads CASSLIGGPGDQPQHF. The CDR3 DNA follows: TGTGCCAGCAGTTTAATCGGGGGGCCAGGCGATCAGCCCCAGCATTTT.

The chain combines TRBV6-6 with TRBJ2-5, with D unclear. CDR3 length: 12 amino acids. CDR1 is MNHNY and CDR2 is SVGAGI in the germline V gene (reference sequence). Trimming removed 5 bases from V and 3 bases from J, with 7 bases in between. The CDR3 sequence is CASSNPEETQYF. CDR3 nucleotide sequence: TGTGCCAGCAGTAACCCGGAAGAGACCCAGTACTTC.

In nucleotides, the CDR3 is TGTGCCAGCAAGGGGGAGGGCACAGATACGCAGTATTTT. This codes for CASKGEGTDTQYF. V is TRBV13 and J is TRBJ2-3, with D tentatively TRBD1 or TRBD2 (6 bases each). Germline assignment: CDR1 PRHDT and CDR2 FYEKMQ (reference sequence). The CDR3 totals 13 residues. The V gene lost 7 bases and the J gene lost 1 base, with 9 bases spanning the gap.

The chain is built from TRBV28 and TRBJ2-7; possible D gene TRBD2, 6 bases. Germline-derived CDR1 and CDR2 are MDHEN and SYDVKM. CDR3 length equals 13 residues. Deletions cut 4 bases from V and 4 bases from J, with 11 bases between. The CDR3 bases are TGTGCCAGCAGTTCCTGGACTACGTACGAGCAGTACTTC. It encodes CASSSWTTYEQYF.

V and J are TRBV7-8 and TRBJ1-1; 7 nucleotides align to TRBD1. In germline, CDR1 is SGHVS, CDR2 FQNEAQ. V shed 1 base, J shed 4 bases, and the junction held 3 bases outside the gene matches. The CDR3 sequence is 14 residues long. Here the CDR3 DNA reads TGTGCCAGCAGCTTAGGACAGGGAATCACTGAAGCTTTCTTT. This sequence encodes CASSLGQGITEAFF.

This chain links TRBV2 with TRBJ1-1; perhaps TRBD1 as D (6 bases). CDR3 length: 16 residues. V was cut by 10 bases and J by 4 bases, with 25 bases left in between. CDR1 SNHLY and CDR2 FYNNEI come from the germline V gene. In nucleotides, the CDR3 is TGTGCCACACCCCCCCCGGGGGCGGCGTCGGGCACTGAAGCTTTCTTT. Amino acid sequence: CATPPPGAASGTEAFF. The full variable domain, rest sourced from reference TRBV2 and TRBJ1-1, is EPEVTQTPSHQVTQMGQEVILRCVPISNHLYFYWYRQILGQKVEFLVSFYNNEISEKSEIFDDQFSVERPDGSNFTLKIRSTKLEDSAMYFCATPPPGAASGTEAFFGQGTRLTVV.

This chain joins TRBV6-5 and TRBJ2-1, with D perhaps matching TRBD1 (6 bases). Trimming stripped 2 bases from V and 6 bases from J, with 11 bases between. Germline CDR1 MNHEY, CDR2 SVGAGI. The CDR3 length is 14 residues. CDR3: CASSYPGQTNEQFF. As DNA, the CDR3 is TGTGCCAGCAGTTACCCTGGACAGACCAATGAGCAGTTCTTC.

This chain links TRBV7-2 with TRBJ2-7; tentative D call: TRBD1 (6 bases). Trimming stripped 5 bases from V and 4 bases from J, with 15 bases between. CDR1 SGHTA and CDR2 FQGNSA come from the germline V gene. The CDR3 extends over 14 amino acids. The CDR3 DNA reads TGTGCCAGCAGCGCAGGGGAATCGGGTTACGAGCAGTACTTC. Its translation: CASSAGESGYEQYF. Variable domain in full (rest from reference TRBV7-2 and TRBJ2-7): GAGVSQSPSNKVTEKGKDVELRCDPISGHTALYWYRQSLGQGLEFLIYFQGNSAPDKSGLPSDRFSAERTGGSVSTLTIQRTQQEDSAVYLCASSAGESGYEQYFGPGTRLTVT.

This clone has a single count. The chain joins TRBV5-1 to TRBJ2-1, with TRBD2 as a possible D gene (5 bases). Germline V gene lookup returns CDR1 SGHRS and CDR2 YFSETQ. The ends were cut back, 7 bases at V and 6 bases at J, with 14 bases in the middle. This CDR3 spans 13 amino acids. CDR3 coding DNA: TGCGCCAGCGCCCCCTCGGGGTCCAATGAGCAGTTCTTC. Encoded protein: CASAPSGSNEQFF.

This rearrangement joins TRBV28 to TRBJ2-1; D may correspond to TRBD1 or TRBD2 (5 bases each). There are 17 residues in the CDR3. Trimming left V 3 bases short and J 0 bases short, with 15 bases between. CDR1 MDHEN and CDR2 SYDVKM come from the germline V gene. The CDR3 sequence is CASSFVRELSSYNEQFF. The CDR3 DNA is TGTGCCAGCAGTTTTGTCAGGGAGTTGAGCTCCTACAATGAGCAGTTCTTC. The full variable domain, in which reference TRBV28 and TRBJ2-1 provide the parts outside the CDR3, is DVKVTQSSRYLVKRTGEKVFLECVQDMDHENMFWYRQDPGLGLRLIYFSYDVKMKEKGDIPEGYSVSREKKERFSLILESASTNQTSMYLCASSFVRELSSYNEQFFGPGTRLTVL.

This clone has more than one count but fewer than ten. The J gene is TRBJ2-1, the V gene TRBV15; no clear D. Germline V gene lookup returns CDR1 LNHNV and CDR2 YYDKDF (reference sequence). CDR3 length: 13 residues. With 0 bases removed from V and 6 bases from J, the gap between germline ends came to 6 bases. Here the CDR3 DNA reads TGTGCCACCAGCAGAGATAGAAGCAATGAGCAGTTCTTC. Translating it yields CATSRDRSNEQFF. Supplemented by reference TRBV15 and TRBJ2-1, the full variable domain reads DAMVIQNPRYQVTQFGKPVTLSCSQTLNHNVMYWYQQKSSQAPKLLFHYYDKDFNNEADTPDNFQSRRPNTSFCFLDIRSPGLGDTAMYLCATSRDRSNEQFFGPGTRLTVL.

V usage is TRBV27 and J usage is TRBJ2-7, with a possible D match to TRBD1 (5 bases). The germline CDR1 and CDR2 sequences are MNHEY and SMNVEV (reference sequence). The CDR3 consists of 13 residues. The CDR3 loop reads CVHPFRDSYEQYF. In nucleotides, the CDR3 is TGTGTTCACCCGTTCAGGGACTCCTACGAGCAGTACTTC.

This chain uses TRBV6-5 with TRBJ2-7; possibly TRBD1 for D (6 bases). CDR1 MNHEY and CDR2 SVGAGI come from the germline V gene. V shed 6 bases and J shed 3 bases, with 12 bases lying between them. The CDR3 contains 13 residues. The CDR3 spells CASSRLDSYEQYF. The CDR3 nucleotides read TGTGCCAGCAGCCGACTGGACAGCTACGAGCAGTACTTC.

As for this clone: Other nucleotide sequences in the sample specify the same CDR3. V usage is TRBV27 and J usage is TRBJ2-2, with D uncertain. The CDR3 runs 12 residues. Germline CDR1 is MNHEY and CDR2 is SMNVEV (reference sequence). V dropped 6 bases and J dropped 7 bases, with 9 bases sitting between them. This chain's CDR3 is CASSPLGGELFF. CDR3 DNA sequence: TGTGCCAGCAGCCCGTTGGGCGGGGAGCTGTTTTTT.

This clone was counted once. The chain has TRBV28 and TRBJ2-2; D perhaps matches TRBD1 (5 bases). Deletions cut 5 bases from V and 1 base from J, with 14 bases between. This CDR3 has 16 amino acids. Germline CDR1 reads MDHEN; CDR2 reads SYDVKM. CDR3 in amino acids: CASSGTGILNTGELFF. CDR3 nucleotides: TGTGCCAGCAGTGGAACAGGAATCCTGAACACCGGGGAGCTGTTTTTT.

V is TRBV6-5 and J is TRBJ2-7; a possible D gene is TRBD2 (6 bases). The CDR3 is made up of 15 amino acids. CDR1 is MNHEY, CDR2 SVGAGI, per germline. V was clipped by 0 bases and J by 7 bases, with 16 bases between them. This CDR3 is CASSYSGGGVSEQYF. CDR3 nucleotides: TGTGCCAGCAGTTACTCTGGTGGAGGGGTGAGTGAGCAGTACTTC.

This chain uses TRBV19 with TRBJ2-5; tentatively, D is TRBD2 (5 bases). Trimming cost V 5 bases and J 3 bases, with 19 bases left between them. The CDR3 is made up of 16 amino acids. Germline loops: CDR1 LNHDA, CDR2 SQIVND (reference sequence). CDR3 bases: TGTGCCAGTAGTTCCACTTCGGCTGCGAGGGAAGAGACCCAGTACTTC. Translation: CASSSTSAAREETQYF.

The rearrangement joins TRBV4-1 to TRBJ2-3; D unresolved. V was clipped by 3 bases and J by 5 bases, with 12 bases between them. Germline CDR1 MGHRA, CDR2 YSYEKL. The CDR3 runs to 14 residues. CDR3 in amino acids: CASSHAEWEDTQYF. CDR3 sequence (DNA): TGCGCCAGCAGCCACGCCGAATGGGAAGATACGCAGTATTTT.

The rearrangement joins TRBV2 to TRBJ1-1, with TRBD1 matching over 8 bases. This CDR3 comprises 12 residues. Germline lookup yields CDR1 SNHLY and CDR2 FYNNEI. J lost 8 bases, V lost 7 bases, and 6 bases had no gene match. This chain's CDR3 is CASKGTGHEAFF. As DNA, the CDR3 is TGTGCCAGCAAGGGGACAGGCCACGAAGCTTTCTTT.

Worth noting for this clone: Other DNA variants within this sample encode the same CDR3. The V and J genes are TRBV7-8 and TRBJ2-7, with TRBD2 matching over 7 bases. The CDR3 runs to 13 residues. V was pared by 1 base and J by 4 bases, with 1 base of the junction left unmatched. Germline loops: CDR1 SGHVS, CDR2 FQNEAQ. CDR3 amino acids: CASSLGGGYEQYF. CDR3 nucleotides: TGTGCCAGCAGCTTAGGGGGGGGATACGAGCAGTACTTC.

This chain links TRBV27 with TRBJ2-5; tentatively, D is TRBD2 (6 bases). Germline assignment: CDR1 MNHEY and CDR2 SMNVEV (reference sequence). V lost 5 bases and J lost 5, with 15 bases in between. This CDR3 contains 14 residues. The CDR3 here is CASSAGTPEETQYF. The CDR3 coding sequence is TGTGCCAGCAGTGCCGGGACTCCAGAGGAGACCCAGTACTTC.